Shown below are 15 T cell receptor beta chains from a single sample sequenced in a study of cytomegalovirus exposure and HLA in healthy donors. The PCR contained 60 Vbeta and 13 Jbeta primers. Here immunoSEQ multiplex PCR was the method, and the copy in TCRdb shows in-frame clones only, minus some. There are 150,000 to 200,000 clones in the sample; around 80% occur only once, and 1.5% to 2% lies in the top ten. Sequenced material: PBMCs. The receptor source for this set is a woman in her late teens or twenties in good health and CMV-seronegative.

This clone has just a few counts. This chain joins TRBV11-3 and TRBJ1-3; D is undetermined. Germline CDR1 and CDR2: SGHNT and YENEEA. The CDR3 has 12 amino acids. Between the trimmed V and J ends, which lost 6 bases and 2 bases, there was a span of 5 bases. DNA for the CDR3: TGTGCCAGCAGTCAGGCTGGAAACACCATATATTTT. Amino acid sequence: CASSQAGNTIYF.

The V call is TRBV11-2, the J call TRBJ2-5, with TRBD1 as a possible D gene (5 bases). V shed 4 bases and J shed 4 bases, with 10 bases lying between them. CDR3 length: 13 amino acids. Germline CDR1 and CDR2: SGHAT and FQNNGV. Here the CDR3 reads CASSSSDRETQYF. DNA of the CDR3: TGTGCCAGCAGCTCAAGTGACAGAGAGACCCAGTACTTC.

The chain links TRBV7-9 to TRBJ1-4; D gene unclear. This CDR3 spans 15 amino acids. Germline V gene data show CDR1 as SEHNR and CDR2 as FQNEAQ (reference sequence). Trimming left V 1 base short and J 1 base short, with 7 bases between. The CDR3 protein is CASSLVRQTNEKLFF. CDR3 in DNA: TGTGCCAGCAGCTTAGTGAGGCAAACTAATGAAAAACTGTTTTTT. Variable domain in full (rest from reference TRBV7-9 and TRBJ1-4): DTGVSQNPRHKITKRGQNVTFRCDPISEHNRLYWYRQTLGQGPEFLTYFQNEAQLEKSRLLSDRFSAERPKGSFSTLEIQRTEQGDSAMYLCASSLVRQTNEKLFFGSGTQLSVL.

This clone was detected only a few times. This chain joins TRBV4-3 and TRBJ2-7, with 8 bases that match TRBD2. The junction had 7 bases not matched to a gene; V was cut back by 3 bases and J by 3 bases. The germline gives CDR1 LGHNA, CDR2 YSLEER. CDR3 length: 15 residues. For the CDR3, the DNA is TGCGCCAGCAGCCAGGAAGCGGGAGTGTACTACGAGCAGTACTTC. Translated, it gives CASSQEAGVYYEQYF.

V usage is TRBV5-1 and J usage is TRBJ2-1, with TRBD2 identical over 11 bases. The CDR3 runs to 13 residues. Losses at the gene ends were 2 bases for V and 10 bases for J; bases not matched to a gene: 2. The germline gives CDR1 SGHRS, CDR2 YFSETQ. CDR3 sequence (DNA): TGCGCCAGCAGCTTACCTAGCGGGGGGGAGCAGTTCTTC. Its protein is CASSLPSGGEQFF.

J is TRBJ1-2 and V is TRBV11-3; TRBD1 matches at 8 bases. CDR1 is SGHNT, CDR2 YENEEA, per germline. The trim removed 5 bases at V and 7 bases at J, leaving 15 bases unmatched. The CDR3 loop spans 16 amino acids. CDR3 nucleotide sequence: TGTGCCAGCAGCCCCTCCCCGCCCGGACAGGGCCCTGGCTACACCTTC. This codes for CASSPSPPGQGPGYTF.

The chain uses TRBV2 and TRBJ2-5; 10 bases fit TRBD2. Germline V CDR1 and CDR2: SNHLY, FYNNEI. The V gene end was trimmed by 6 bases and the J gene end by 6 bases; junction bases not matched to a gene: 4. This CDR3 is built from 13 residues. DNA of the CDR3: TGTGCCAGCAGCACTAGCGGGATTAAGACCCAGTACTTC. Translating gives CASSTSGIKTQYF.

The chain combines TRBV4-1 with TRBJ2-2; 11 bases align to TRBD2. Germline CDR1 and CDR2: MGHRA and YSYEKL. This CDR3 region has 20 residues. Trimming cost V 3 bases and J 0 bases; bases outside gene matches: 12. This CDR3 is CASSHPLETSGNANTGELFF. The CDR3 nucleotides are TGCGCCAGCAGCCACCCGCTCGAGACTAGCGGGAACGCGAACACCGGGGAGCTGTTTTTT.

J is TRBJ1-4 and V is TRBV2; no clear D gene. Germline loops: CDR1 SNHLY, CDR2 FYNNEI. V was clipped by 6 bases and J by 5 bases, with 10 bases between them. The CDR3 sequence is 13 residues long. The CDR3 spells CASRFTENEKLFF. For the CDR3, the DNA is TGTGCCAGCAGGTTCACGGAGAATGAAAAACTGTTTTTT.

The chain couples TRBV11-3 to TRBJ1-1, with TRBD1 matching 7 bases. V gave up 0 bases and J gave up 1 base; unmatched junction bases: 5. This CDR3 has 16 residues. The germline V gene has CDR1 SGHNT and CDR2 YENEEA. The DNA for the CDR3 is TGTGCCAGCAGCTTAGATTGGAAGGGGGCGAACACTGAAGCTTTCTTT. Its translation: CASSLDWKGANTEAFF. The complete variable domain, with remaining parts taken from reference TRBV11-3 and TRBJ1-1, reads EAGVVQSPRYKIIEKKQPVAFWCNPISGHNTLYWYLQNLGQGPELLIRYENEEAVDDSQLPKDRFSAERLKGVDSTLKIQPAELGDSAVYLCASSLDWKGANTEAFFGQGTRLTVV.

J is TRBJ2-7 and V is TRBV7-2; the D is unclear. This CDR3 has 13 amino acids. V lost 2 bases to trimming and J lost 5 bases, with 10 bases between them. From germline, CDR1 is SGHTA and CDR2 FQGNSA. The CDR3 DNA follows: TGTGCCAGCAGCTTACTAGATCGGGACGAGCAGTACTTC. Translating gives CASSLLDRDEQYF.

The chain couples TRBV9 to TRBJ1-6, with D tentatively TRBD1 (5 bases). The CDR3 is 15 residues long. The V gene lost 1 base and the J gene lost 6 bases, with 11 bases spanning the gap. CDR1 is SGDLS and CDR2 is YYNGEE in the germline V gene. This CDR3 reads CASSVSGQGNSPLHF. The CDR3 nucleotides are TGTGCCAGCAGCGTATCCGGGCAGGGTAATTCACCCCTCCACTTT.

The rearrangement uses TRBV19 and TRBJ2-7, with a tentative D call TRBD2 (6 bases). The germline V and J ends were trimmed by 11 bases and 6 bases, with 29 bases remaining between them. CDR1 and CDR2 (germline): LNHDA, SQIVND (reference sequence). The CDR3 spans 16 residues. CDR3 loop: CARKARGPKGLVEQYV. DNA for the CDR3: TGTGCCCGAAAGGCACGGGGTCCAAAGGGACTCGTCGAGCAGTACGTC.

The CDR3 DNA reads as TGTGCCAGCAGCTTCGGGACAGGGTTCGCAGAGACCCAGTACTTC. Its protein is CASSFGTGFAETQYF. The chain employs TRBV7-9 and TRBJ2-5; 9 bases match TRBD1. The V gene's germline CDR1 is SEHNR and CDR2 FQNEAQ (reference sequence). The V segment lost 3 bases and the J segment 4 bases; nucleotides outside the gene matches: 6. This CDR3 region has 15 residues.

V usage is TRBV7-2 and J usage is TRBJ2-3, with D possibly matching TRBD1 (7 bases). V gave up 4 bases and J gave up 5 bases, with 16 bases separating them. Germline CDR1 and CDR2: SGHTA and FQGNSA. The CDR3 is made up of 15 amino acids. DNA of the CDR3: TGTGCCAGCAGCTCCTCGCGGCAGGGGGGAGATACGCAGTATTTT. This sequence encodes CASSSSRQGGDTQYF.